This T cell receptor beta chain was sequenced during a study of T cell responses to AZD1222 COVID-19 vaccine. Study-wide findings and caveats: Vaccine-related CD4 TCRs covered spike, predominating at 160-218 and 743-854.

Generated by immunoSEQ multiplex PCR, the TCRdb table keeps only in-frame clones and is missing some. The sample lists over 95,000 clones, more than 90% occurring once. The CDR3 sequence is 18 residues long. CDR1 is LGHNA and CDR2 is YSLEER in the germline V gene. J was trimmed by 0 bases and V by 0 bases; bases with no gene match: 7. Turning to this clone: The antigen is not known.

The source was peripheral blood, collected on day 0 of AZD1222 vaccination. This rearrangement joins TRBV4-3 to TRBJ2-5; TRBD2 aligns across 10 bases. The receptor's source is an adult in good health. CDR3 loop: CASSQDAVGLANQETQYF. CDR3 DNA sequence: TGCGCCAGCAGCCAAGACGCGGTGGGACTAGCGAACCAAGAGACCCAGTACTTC.